Given below is one T cell receptor (beta chain) in context. This record belongs to a study of sequential checkpoint blockade in melanoma. This CDR3 contains 12 residues. V shed 6 bases and J 4 bases; nucleotides not matched to a gene: 1. Germline V CDR1 and CDR2: MNHEY, SMNVEV (reference sequence). The data were produced by immunoSEQ multiplex PCR, yet TCRdb's version contains in-frame clones alone and is incomplete. The sample lists around 22,000 clones, around 70% seen once, with around 19% in the top ten. The treatment: randomized to nivolumab then ipilimumab (arm A) or the reverse (arm B). The source material was CD8+ T cells sorted from blood (inferred from file names), sampled from a patient given nivolumab and ipilimumab in sequence. This chain uses TRBV27 with TRBJ1-2, with 8 bases that match TRBD1. The source of this sequence is a human donor with melanoma. The CDR3 sequence: CASSGTGYGYTF. In DNA, the CDR3 is TGTGCCAGCAGCGGGACAGGCTATGGCTACACCTTC.